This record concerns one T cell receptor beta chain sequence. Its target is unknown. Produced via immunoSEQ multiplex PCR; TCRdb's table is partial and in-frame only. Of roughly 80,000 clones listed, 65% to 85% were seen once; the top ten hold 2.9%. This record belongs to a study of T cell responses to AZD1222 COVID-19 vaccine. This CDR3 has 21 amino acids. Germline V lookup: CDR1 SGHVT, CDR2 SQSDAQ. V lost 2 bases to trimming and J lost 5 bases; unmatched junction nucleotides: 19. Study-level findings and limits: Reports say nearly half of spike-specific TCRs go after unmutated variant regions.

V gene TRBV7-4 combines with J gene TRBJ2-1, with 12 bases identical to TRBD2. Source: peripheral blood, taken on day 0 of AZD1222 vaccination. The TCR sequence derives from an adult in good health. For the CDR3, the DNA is TGTGCCAGCAGCTTAATCTCTGATGGCTGCCAGGGACTAGCGGGCAACAATGAGCAGTTCTTC. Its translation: CASSLISDGCQGLAGNNEQFF.